Listed below are T cell receptor beta chains from one sample, sequenced in a study of T cells in Graves' hyperthyroidism and ophthalmopathy. Each CDR3 protein is one row after TCRdb ran MiXCR on the multiplex PCR reads. The sample has under 650,000 distinct CDR3 sequences; about a sixth are singletons. Sequencing was performed on blood. The receptors come from a young woman with Graves' hyperthyroidism. The conserved cysteine and the conserved F or W are not part of the CDR3 here. Not all rows give a size; the values are once, few, many and, for expanded clones, a class.

J gene: TRBJ2-7
clone size: many
V gene: TRBV30
CDR3 protein: AWTPRTGGVNEQY

J gene: TRBJ1-6
clone size: .
V gene: TRBV20-1
CDR3 protein: SARDQPGVANSPLH

J gene: TRBJ1-3
clone size: many
V gene: TRBV28
CDR3 protein: ASWTTKSGNTIY

J gene: TRBJ1-1
clone size: .
V gene: TRBV5-1
CDR3 protein: ASRYGGTEAF

J gene: TRBJ2-3
clone size: .
V gene: TRBV19
CDR3 protein: ASTTTDTDTQY

J gene: TRBJ2-3
clone size: many
V gene: TRBV7-2
CDR3 protein: ASSFSGTGGDTQY

J gene: TRBJ1-1
clone size: .
V gene: TRBV5-6
CDR3 protein: ASQGTNTEAF

J gene: TRBJ2-7
clone size: few
V gene: TRBV6-1
CDR3 protein: ASSPLGAGYEQY

J gene: TRBJ2-7
clone size: many
V gene: TRBV11-3
CDR3 protein: ASSSGAEQY

J gene: TRBJ2-5
clone size: .
V gene: TRBV5-6
CDR3 protein: ASSPDLLTQETQY

J gene: TRBJ2-1
clone size: many
V gene: TRBV12-3/TRBV12-4
CDR3 protein: ASSFRTSEYNEQF

J gene: TRBJ2-3
clone size: once
V gene: TRBV4-2
CDR3 protein: ASSQGHPRGGDTQY

J gene: TRBJ2-5
clone size: many
V gene: TRBV24-1
CDR3 protein: ATSDPTKETQY

J gene: TRBJ1-4
clone size: many
V gene: TRBV20-1
CDR3 protein: SARRTGGEKLF